This T cell receptor beta chain was found in a study of long-term antiretroviral therapy in people with HIV. Whole-study results and caveats: Dominance of pre-ART expanded clones persisted, fluctuating and often declining after ART. Post-ART samples showed increased diversity that remained below transplant donor control levels.

At survey level, the immunoSEQ assay was run in its v3.0 version. Assay: immunoSEQ multiplex PCR; the TCRdb copy retains only in-frame clones and omits some. Here the sample spans 15,000 to 20,000 clones, 84% being singletons. There are 11 residues in the CDR3. Looked up from germline, CDR1 is DFQATT and CDR2 is SNEGSKA (reference sequence). Trimming shortened V by 2 bases and J by 7 bases, and 6 bases separated the two germline ends. This clone showed up just once. Its target is not known. The material sequenced was unsorted PBMCs, taken 0.1 years after starting antiretroviral therapy. This sequence joins TRBV20-1 and TRBJ2-1, with D hard to call. The TCR was taken from a man aged 18 to 35 with HIV. CDR3 residues: CSARSINEQFF. CDR3 sequence (DNA): TGCAGTGCTAGATCGATAAATGAGCAGTTCTTC.